This entry features one T cell receptor (beta chain) sequence. Its antigen is not known. This sample stems from a study of OX40 agonist ivuxolimab in advanced cancers. Whole-study context: Prior anti-PD-1, anti-PD-L1 or anti-CTLA-4 therapy was allowed; roughly 40% had some. General study points: Some nonresponders additionally presented with little normalized T-cell clonal expansion.

Method: immunoSEQ multiplex PCR; TCRdb's copy keeps in-frame clones and lacks some. The repertoire holds 55,000 to 70,000 clones, more than 75% seen once, with 4% to 6% in the top ten. Germline V lookup: CDR1 SGHNT, CDR2 YENEEA. V lost 6 bases to trimming and J lost 9 bases, with 14 bases between them. The length of the CDR3 is 13 residues. The clonotype was recovered from an adult with an advanced solid tumor such as melanoma, head and neck, liver or kidney cancer. This chain links TRBV11-3 with TRBJ2-2; unclear D gene. Sequenced here: CD4+ or CD8+ T cells sorted from blood, sampled in a trial of the OX40 agonist ivuxolimab. CDR3 sequence (DNA): TGTGCCAGCAGTTCCCCCCAGGACCGGGAGCTGTTTTTT. It encodes CASSSPQDRELFF. Together with reference TRBV11-3 and TRBJ2-2, the CDR3 gives the full variable domain: EAGVVQSPRYKIIEKKQPVAFWCNPISGHNTLYWYLQNLGQGPELLIRYENEEAVDDSQLPKDRFSAERLKGVDSTLKIQPAELGDSAVYLCASSSPQDRELFFGEGSRLTVL.